This T cell receptor (beta chain) was observed in a study of T cell repertoires in cytomegalovirus infection (dated by TCRdb to the late 2010s). Looking at the study overall: Peptide stimulations targeted recently identified HLA-C-restricted CMV epitopes, whose presentation resists viral immunomodulation, together with well-studied HLA-B-restricted epitopes. The HLA type of each donor mattered for the analysis, because public TCR beta signatures pointed to carriage of CMV infection along with the matching HLA type.

Between the V and J ends, shortened by 2 bases and 5 bases respectively, the junction contains 4 bases. The CDR3 contains 11 residues, cysteine and phenylalanine counted. The sequence is cut down to CDR3 DNA, 33 bases in frame from base 1. The germline V gene sets CDR1 to SGHTA and CDR2 to FQGNSA. Sequencing took place on an Illumina HiSeq 1500. Clones were called with MiXCR by TCRdb after fastp trimmed the public reads at Q25, and only in-frame beta chains were retained. Under each unique CDR3 protein, matching rows form one entry showing the most common genes and DNA. The sample yields about half a million distinct CDR3 sequences; roughly 34% were counted once. The ten top clones hold roughly 17% of the sample. With regard to this clonotype: Its antigen remains undetermined. Base-call qualities are not available, and no considerably larger clone is one nucleotide away.

The treatment or condition label corresponds to: in vitro stimulation with specific CMV peptide epitopes to enrich CMV-specific T cells. Broad study findings and their caveats: In both this cohort and an independent cohort of more than 350 donors, the cumulative frequency of public TCR beta family members distinguished carriers of CMV infection plus the relevant HLA type. The ex vivo response was dominated by HLA-C-restricted CMV-specific TCR beta clonotypes, and the single most frequent clonotype in two of eight donors was supplied by these HLA-C-restricted clonotypes.

Rearrangement joined TRBV7-2 to TRBJ2-7, with no confident D gene call. The sample consisted of cultured PBMCs, taken from culture after CMV antigen stimulation. This TCR was recovered from a human donor in good health (CMV status not recorded). Some clones in this sample may be carry-over from other donors' samples. The nucleotide sequence reads TGTGCCAGCAGCTTATTGGACGAGCAGTACTTC. Its protein is CASSLLDEQYF.